The clone carrying this T cell receptor beta chain was seen more than once but under ten times. This sample stems from a study of blood T cell repertoires in COVID-19. Background on the study: The United States, Italy and Spain provided the acute and convalescent COVID-19 samples. From T cells, B-cell-depleted T cells, or PBMCs came the material, which was cDNA or gDNA.

The CDR3 length is 15 residues. V lost 5 bases to trimming and J lost 2 bases; unmatched junction nucleotides: 2. Germline-derived CDR1 and CDR2 are SEHNR and FQNEAQ (reference sequence). Original processing notes: Quantification of nucleated cells was approximated via reference gene primer amplification. Generated by immunoSEQ multiplex PCR, the TCRdb table keeps only in-frame clones and is missing some. V and J calls and clone size follow that table, whereas D and trimming were derived from the DNA. The sample lists 250,000 or so clones; 75% to 85% were seen once. Sequenced input: peripheral blood. The receptor's source is a human donor in a cohort sampled during active COVID-19. This rearrangement joins TRBV7-9 to TRBJ1-6, with 8 bases matching TRBD1. The CDR3 loop is CASSGGQAYNSPLHF. The CDR3 DNA follows: TGTGCCAGCAGCGGGGGACAGGCCTATAATTCACCCCTCCACTTT. Together with reference TRBV7-9 and TRBJ1-6, the CDR3 gives the full variable domain: DTGVSQNPRHKITKRGQNVTFRCDPISEHNRLYWYRQTLGQGPEFLTYFQNEAQLEKSRLLSDRFSAERPKGSFSTLEIQRTEQGDSAMYLCASSGGQAYNSPLHFGNGTRLTVT.